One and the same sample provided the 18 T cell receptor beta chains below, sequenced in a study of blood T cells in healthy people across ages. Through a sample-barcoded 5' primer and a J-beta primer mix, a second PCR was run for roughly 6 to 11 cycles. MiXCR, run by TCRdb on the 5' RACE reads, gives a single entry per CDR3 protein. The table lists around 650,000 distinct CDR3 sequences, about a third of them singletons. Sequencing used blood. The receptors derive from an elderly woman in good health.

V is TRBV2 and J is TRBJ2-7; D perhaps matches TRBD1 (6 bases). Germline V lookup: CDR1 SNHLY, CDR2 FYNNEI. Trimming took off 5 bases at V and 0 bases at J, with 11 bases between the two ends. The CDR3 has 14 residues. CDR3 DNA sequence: TGTGCCAGCAGTCAGGACAGTCACTCCTACGAGCAGTACTTC. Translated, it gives CASSQDSHSYEQYF. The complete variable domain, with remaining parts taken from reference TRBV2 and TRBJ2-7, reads EPEVTQTPSHQVTQMGQEVILRCVPISNHLYFYWYRQILGQKVEFLVSFYNNEISEKSEIFDDQFSVERPDGSNFTLKIRSTKLEDSAMYFCASSQDSHSYEQYFGPGTRLTVT.

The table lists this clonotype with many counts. The CDR3: CASSEQNYGYTF. The CDR3 DNA reads as TGTGCCAGCAGTGAACAGAACTATGGCTACACCTTC. The rearrangement uses TRBV6-1 and TRBJ1-2; the D is unclear. The CDR3 loop spans 12 amino acids. Germline V gene data show CDR1 as MNHNS and CDR2 as SASEGT. The V gene lost 2 bases and the J gene lost 2 bases, with 3 bases spanning the gap.

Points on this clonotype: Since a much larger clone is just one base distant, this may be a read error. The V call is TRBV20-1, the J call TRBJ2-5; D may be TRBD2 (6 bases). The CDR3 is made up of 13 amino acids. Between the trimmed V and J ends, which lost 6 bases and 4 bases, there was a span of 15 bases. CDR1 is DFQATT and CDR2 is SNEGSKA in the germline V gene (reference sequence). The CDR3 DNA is TGCAGTGCCCCGAGCGGGCACCGAGAGACCCAGTACTTC. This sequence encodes CSAPSGHRETQYF.

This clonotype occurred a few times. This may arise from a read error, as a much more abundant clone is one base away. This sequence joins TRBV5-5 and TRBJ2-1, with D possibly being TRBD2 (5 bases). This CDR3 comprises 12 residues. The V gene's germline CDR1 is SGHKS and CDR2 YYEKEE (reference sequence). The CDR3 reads CACSLIRGEQFF. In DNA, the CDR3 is TGTGCCTGCAGCTTGATCCGGGGTGAGCAGTTCTTC.

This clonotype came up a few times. CDR3 sequence reads: CAWSPADVAFF. CDR3 coding DNA: TGTGCCTGGAGCCCCGCGGACGTGGCTTTCTTT. The chain uses TRBV30 and TRBJ1-1; D is undetermined. V was shortened by 3 bases and J by 11 bases, with 13 bases between the two germline ends. CDR1 is GTSNPN, CDR2 SVGIG, per germline (reference sequence). The CDR3 is 11 residues long.

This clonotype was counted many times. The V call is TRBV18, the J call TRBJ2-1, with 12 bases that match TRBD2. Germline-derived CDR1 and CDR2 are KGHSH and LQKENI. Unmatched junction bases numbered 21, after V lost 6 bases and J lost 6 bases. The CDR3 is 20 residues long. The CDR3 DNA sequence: TGTGCCAGCTCGCTGACTAGCGGGGGATCTGGAACGGCAAATATCAATGAGCAGTTCTTC. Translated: CASSLTSGGSGTANINEQFF.

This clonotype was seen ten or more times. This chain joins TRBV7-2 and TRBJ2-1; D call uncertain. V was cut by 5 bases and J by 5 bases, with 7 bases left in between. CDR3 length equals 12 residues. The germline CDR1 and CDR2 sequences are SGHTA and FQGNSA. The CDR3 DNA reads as TGTGCCAGCAGCCCCTCACACAATGAGCAGTTCTTC. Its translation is CASSPSHNEQFF.

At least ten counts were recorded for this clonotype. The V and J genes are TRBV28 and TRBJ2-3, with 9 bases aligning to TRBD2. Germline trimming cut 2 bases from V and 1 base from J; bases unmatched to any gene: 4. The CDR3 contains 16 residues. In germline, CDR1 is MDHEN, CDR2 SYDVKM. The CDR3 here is CASSLTASGGTDTQYF. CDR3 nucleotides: TGTGCCAGCAGTTTAACGGCTAGCGGGGGCACAGATACGCAGTATTTT.

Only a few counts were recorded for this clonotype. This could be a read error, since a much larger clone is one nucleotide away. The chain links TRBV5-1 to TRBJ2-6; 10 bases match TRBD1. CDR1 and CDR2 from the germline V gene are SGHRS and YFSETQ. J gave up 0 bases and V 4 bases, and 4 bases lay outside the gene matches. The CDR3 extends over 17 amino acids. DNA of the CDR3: TGCGCCAGCAGCCCGGGACAGGGGCTCTCTGGGGCCAACGTCCTGACTTTC. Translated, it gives CASSPGQGLSGANVLTF.

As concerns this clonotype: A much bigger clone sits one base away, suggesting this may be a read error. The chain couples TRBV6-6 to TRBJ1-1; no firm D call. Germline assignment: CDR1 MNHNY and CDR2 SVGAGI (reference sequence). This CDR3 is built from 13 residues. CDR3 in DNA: TGTGCCTGCAGCGATCCGTCGAACACTGAAGCTTTCTTT. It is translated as CACSDPSNTEAFF.

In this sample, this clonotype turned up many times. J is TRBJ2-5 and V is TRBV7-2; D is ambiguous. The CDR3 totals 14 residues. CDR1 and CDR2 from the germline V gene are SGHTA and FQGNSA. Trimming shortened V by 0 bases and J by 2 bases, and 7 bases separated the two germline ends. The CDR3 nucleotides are TGTGCCAGCAGCTTAGCGTCCATTCAAGAGACCCAGTACTTC. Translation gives CASSLASIQETQYF.

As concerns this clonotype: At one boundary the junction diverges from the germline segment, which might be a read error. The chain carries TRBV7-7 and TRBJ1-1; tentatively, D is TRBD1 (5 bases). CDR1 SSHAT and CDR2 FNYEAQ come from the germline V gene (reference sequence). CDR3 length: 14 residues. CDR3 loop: CASSRDELNTEAFF. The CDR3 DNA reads TGTGCTAGCAGCCGGGACGAATTGAACACTGAAGCTTTCTTT.

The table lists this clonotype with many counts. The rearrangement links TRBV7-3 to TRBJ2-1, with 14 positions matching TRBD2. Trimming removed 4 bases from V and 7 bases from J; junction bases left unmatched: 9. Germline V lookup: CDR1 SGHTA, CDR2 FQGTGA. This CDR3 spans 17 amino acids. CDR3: CASSSGGTSGGGNEQFF. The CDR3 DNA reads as TGTGCCAGCAGCTCAGGAGGGACTAGCGGGGGAGGAAATGAGCAGTTCTTC. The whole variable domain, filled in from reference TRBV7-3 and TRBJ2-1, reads GAGVSQTPSNKVTEKGKYVELRCDPISGHTALYWYRQSLGQGPEFLIYFQGTGAADDSGLPNDRFFAVRPEGSVSTLKIQRTERGDSAVYLCASSSGGTSGGGNEQFFGPGTRLTVL.

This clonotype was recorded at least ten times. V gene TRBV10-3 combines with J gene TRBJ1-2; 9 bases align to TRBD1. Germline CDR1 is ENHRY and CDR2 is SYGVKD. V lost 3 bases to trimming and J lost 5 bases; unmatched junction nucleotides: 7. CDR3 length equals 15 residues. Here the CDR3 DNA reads TGTGCCATCAGTGATGGTACAGGGGGCGTTTATGGCTACACCTTC. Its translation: CAISDGTGGVYGYTF.

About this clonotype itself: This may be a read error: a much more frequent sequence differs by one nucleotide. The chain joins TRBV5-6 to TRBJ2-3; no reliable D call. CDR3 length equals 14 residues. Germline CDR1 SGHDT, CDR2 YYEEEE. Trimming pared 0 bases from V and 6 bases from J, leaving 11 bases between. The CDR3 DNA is TGTGCCAGCAGCTTGGAGCAGCTTAGGGATACGCAGTATTTT. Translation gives CASSLEQLRDTQYF.

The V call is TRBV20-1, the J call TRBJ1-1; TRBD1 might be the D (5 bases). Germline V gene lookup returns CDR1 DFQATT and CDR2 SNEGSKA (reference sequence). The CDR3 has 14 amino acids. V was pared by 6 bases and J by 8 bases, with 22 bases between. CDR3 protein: CSAEGHAGTQEAFF. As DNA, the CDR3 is TGCAGTGCGGAGGGCCACGCCGGGACCCAAGAAGCTTTCTTT.

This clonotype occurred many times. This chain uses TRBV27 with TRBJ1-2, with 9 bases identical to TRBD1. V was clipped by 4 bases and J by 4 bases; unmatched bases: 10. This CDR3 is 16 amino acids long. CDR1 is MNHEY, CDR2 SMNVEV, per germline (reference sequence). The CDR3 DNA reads TGTGCCAGCAGTTCGACACAGGGGGCGTGGATCTATGGCTACACCTTC. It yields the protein CASSSTQGAWIYGYTF.

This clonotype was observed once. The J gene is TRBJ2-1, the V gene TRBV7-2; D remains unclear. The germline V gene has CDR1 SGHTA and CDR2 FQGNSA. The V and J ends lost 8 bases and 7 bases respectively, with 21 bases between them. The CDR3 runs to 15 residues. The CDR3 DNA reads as TGTGCCAGCGGGTCTATGGCGCGGTCGTCGAATGAGCAGTTCTTC. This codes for CASGSMARSSNEQFF.